This T cell receptor beta chain was captured in a study of OX40 agonist ivuxolimab in advanced cancers. Background on the study: Eligibility rules accepted prior anti-PD-1, anti-PD-L1 or anti-CTLA-4 therapy, and 35% to 45% had some.

V trimming: 3 bases; J trimming: 5 bases; junction bases outside the gene matches: 5. The CDR3 spans 14 residues. CDR1 is ENHRY, CDR2 SYGVKD, per germline. Produced via immunoSEQ multiplex PCR; TCRdb's table is partial and in-frame only. The sample holds roughly 53,000 clones; roughly 90% are singletons and the top ten take under 5.5%. Drawing of blood for sampling happened at baseline, at cycle 4 day 1, and at cycle 7 day 1. The material was CD4+ or CD8+ T cells sorted from blood, obtained in a trial of the OX40 agonist ivuxolimab. The TCR comes from an adult with an advanced solid tumor such as melanoma, head and neck, liver or kidney cancer. The chain has TRBV10-3 and TRBJ2-3; 7 nucleotides match TRBD1. This CDR3 is CAISERQGEDTQYF. The CDR3 DNA reads as TGTGCCATCAGTGAACGACAGGGCGAAGATACGCAGTATTTT.